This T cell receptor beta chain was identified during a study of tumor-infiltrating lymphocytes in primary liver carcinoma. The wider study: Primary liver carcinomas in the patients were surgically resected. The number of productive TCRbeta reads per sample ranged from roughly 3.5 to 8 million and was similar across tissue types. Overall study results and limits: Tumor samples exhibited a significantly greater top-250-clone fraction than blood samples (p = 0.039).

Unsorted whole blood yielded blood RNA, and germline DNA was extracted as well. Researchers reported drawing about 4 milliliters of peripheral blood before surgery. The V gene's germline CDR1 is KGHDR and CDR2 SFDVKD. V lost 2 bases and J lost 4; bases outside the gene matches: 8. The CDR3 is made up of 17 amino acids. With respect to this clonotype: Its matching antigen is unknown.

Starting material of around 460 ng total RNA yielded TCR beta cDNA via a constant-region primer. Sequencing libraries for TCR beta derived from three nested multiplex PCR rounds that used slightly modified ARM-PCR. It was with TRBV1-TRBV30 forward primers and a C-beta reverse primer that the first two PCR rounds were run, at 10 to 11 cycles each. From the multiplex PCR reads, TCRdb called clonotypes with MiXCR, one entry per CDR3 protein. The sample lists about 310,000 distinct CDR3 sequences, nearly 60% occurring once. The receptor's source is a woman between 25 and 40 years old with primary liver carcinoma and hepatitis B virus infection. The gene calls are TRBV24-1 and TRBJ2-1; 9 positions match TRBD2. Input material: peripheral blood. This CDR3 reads CATSDSEGLADYNEQFF. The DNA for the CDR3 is TGTGCCACCAGTGATTCGGAGGGACTAGCTGATTACAATGAGCAGTTCTTC.